These 18 T cell receptor beta chains were sequenced from one sample in a study of cytomegalovirus exposure and HLA in healthy donors. The primer mix had 60 Vbeta and 13 Jbeta primers. Profiled with immunoSEQ multiplex PCR; TCRdb holds only in-frame clones, not every one. The sample has roughly 100,000 clones; the top ten hold around 0.6%. Sequences were obtained from PBMCs. The receptors shown here come from a man aged 45-65 years in good health and CMV-seronegative.

The chain is built from TRBV7-9 and TRBJ2-7, with 7 bases fitting TRBD1. The CDR3 runs to 16 residues. V gave up 3 bases and J gave up 7 bases; unmatched junction bases: 15. Germline CDR1 SEHNR, CDR2 FQNEAQ (reference sequence). The CDR3: CASSLIRDSGLGEQYF. CDR3 nucleotide sequence: TGTGCCAGCAGCTTGATAAGGGACAGCGGATTGGGGGAGCAGTACTTC.

The chain links TRBV5-5 to TRBJ1-5; D not resolved. V was pared by 4 bases and J by 7 bases, with 12 bases between. Looked up from germline, CDR1 is SGHKS and CDR2 is YYEKEE (reference sequence). The CDR3 totals 13 residues. CDR3 sequence: CASSLLMAQPQHF. The CDR3 region has the DNA TGTGCCAGCAGCCTCCTCATGGCCCAGCCCCAGCATTTT.

V usage is TRBV19 and J usage is TRBJ2-3; 7 bases match TRBD2. V shed 2 bases, J shed 3 bases, and the junction held 5 bases outside the gene matches. The length of the CDR3 is 15 residues. Germline CDR1 and CDR2: LNHDA and SQIVND (reference sequence). The CDR3 DNA sequence: TGTGCCAGTAGTATATCGCGGGGGAGGACAGATACGCAGTATTTT. Its protein is CASSISRGRTDTQYF.

The J gene is TRBJ1-2, the V gene TRBV7-6, with a weak D call TRBD1 (5 bases). V was clipped by 5 bases and J by 6 bases, with 22 bases between them. Germline V gene lookup returns CDR1 SGHVS and CDR2 FNYEAQ. The CDR3 has 16 residues. CDR3 sequence (DNA): TGTGCCAGCAGCCCACGATTAAGAGACAGCGCCCATGGCTACACCTTC. As protein: CASSPRLRDSAHGYTF.

The gene calls are TRBV9 and TRBJ1-2; D remains unclear. Trimming shortened V by 3 bases and J by 5 bases, and 11 bases separated the two germline ends. Germline V gene sequence: CDR1 SGDLS, CDR2 YYNGEE. This CDR3 region has 13 residues. The CDR3 is CASSARLGYGYTF. The CDR3 DNA sequence: TGTGCCAGCAGCGCCAGACTTGGGTATGGCTACACCTTC.

The chain is built from TRBV4-2 and TRBJ1-3; D is perhaps TRBD1 (6 bases). The V end was cut by 4 bases, the J end by 3 bases, with 16 bases between. The CDR3 sequence is 16 residues long. Germline V gene lookup returns CDR1 LGHNA and CDR2 YNFKEQ. CDR3 sequence (DNA): TGTGCCAGCAGCCCGGGAGGGGGGGCGAATGGAAACACCATATATTTT. Translation gives CASSPGGGANGNTIYF.

The V and J genes are TRBV5-6 and TRBJ2-7; TRBD1 might be the D (7 bases). The germline V gene encodes CDR1 SGHDT and CDR2 YYEEEE. Deletions cut 0 bases from V and 1 base from J, with 14 bases between. This CDR3 region has 16 residues. CDR3 amino acids: CASSLVQGGRSYEQYF. The CDR3 bases are TGTGCCAGCAGCTTGGTCCAGGGGGGCCGATCCTACGAGCAGTACTTC.

The chain combines TRBV5-4 with TRBJ1-1, with D perhaps TRBD1 (5 bases). This CDR3 contains 15 residues. Germline CDR1 is SGHNT and CDR2 is YYREEE (reference sequence). With 4 bases removed from V and 3 bases from J, the gap between germline ends came to 16 bases. For the CDR3, the DNA is TGTGCCAGCAGCCAAACTCAGGGAACTTACACTGAAGCTTTCTTT. As protein: CASSQTQGTYTEAFF. Variable domain in full (rest from reference TRBV5-4 and TRBJ1-1): ETGVTQSPTHLIKTRGQQVTLRCSSQSGHNTVSWYQQALGQGPQFIFQYYREEENGRGNFPPRFSGLQFPNYSSELNVNALELDDSALYLCASSQTQGTYTEAFFGQGTRLTVV.

The rearrangement links TRBV4-1 to TRBJ2-1, with D perhaps TRBD2 (5 bases). Germline loops: CDR1 MGHRA, CDR2 YSYEKL. This CDR3 contains 16 residues. Deletions cut 0 bases from V and 4 bases from J, with 13 bases between. The CDR3 loop reads CASSQDSLRGYNEQFF. The CDR3 DNA sequence: TGCGCCAGCAGCCAAGATTCGTTACGAGGGTACAATGAGCAGTTCTTC.

This chain uses TRBV10-1 with TRBJ2-1; 9 bases agree with TRBD1. CDR1 is WNHNN, CDR2 SYGVQD, per germline (reference sequence). The CDR3 has 15 residues. V was clipped by 6 bases and J by 3 bases; unmatched bases: 6. CDR3 DNA: TGCGCCAGCAGCACGGGGACAGGGAACTACAATGAGCAGTTCTTC. Its protein is CASSTGTGNYNEQFF.

The V gene is TRBV27, the J gene TRBJ2-2, with D possibly matching TRBD2 (5 bases). Germline values: CDR1 MNHEY, CDR2 SMNVEV (reference sequence). The V and J ends lost 5 bases and 1 base respectively, with 14 bases between them. The length of the CDR3 is 16 residues. CDR3 DNA sequence: TGTGCCAGCAGTACAGCCGGGGTCCTGAACACCGGGGAGCTGTTTTTT. Protein sequence: CASSTAGVLNTGELFF.

The V gene is TRBV7-2, the J gene TRBJ1-1, with a weak D call TRBD1 (5 bases). Germline V CDR1 and CDR2: SGHTA, FQGNSA. Trimming shortened V by 0 bases and J by 3 bases, and 8 bases separated the two germline ends. The CDR3 extends over 14 amino acids. CDR3 DNA sequence: TGTGCCAGCAGCTTAGCAGGGGAGGACACTGAAGCTTTCTTT. This sequence encodes CASSLAGEDTEAFF.

The chain links TRBV19 to TRBJ2-3; 9 nucleotides agree with TRBD1. The CDR3 sequence is 14 residues long. CDR1 LNHDA and CDR2 SQIVND come from the germline V gene (reference sequence). Losses at the gene ends were 6 bases for V and 5 bases for J; bases not matched to a gene: 6. The CDR3 region is CASRRTGGVDTQYF. The CDR3 nucleotides read TGTGCCAGTAGGCGAACAGGGGGCGTAGATACGCAGTATTTT.

The chain links TRBV5-1 to TRBJ1-1; 7 nucleotides match TRBD1. Germline V CDR1 and CDR2: SGHRS, YFSETQ. Unmatched junction bases numbered 6, after V lost 4 bases and J lost 0 bases. The CDR3 consists of 15 residues. Here the CDR3 DNA reads TGCGCCAGCAGCGTGACAGGGATCATGAACACTGAAGCTTTCTTT. This encodes CASSVTGIMNTEAFF.

V usage is TRBV5-4 and J usage is TRBJ2-3; TRBD2 matches 13 bases. This CDR3 spans 18 amino acids. V trimming: 4 bases; J trimming: 5 bases; junction bases outside the gene matches: 13. CDR1 and CDR2 from the germline V gene are SGHNT and YYREEE (reference sequence). The CDR3 reads CASSAGLAGALRVDTQYF. The DNA of the CDR3 is TGTGCCAGCAGCGCCGGACTAGCGGGGGCCCTACGCGTAGATACGCAGTATTTT.

The rearrangement joins TRBV7-6 to TRBJ1-1; 7 nucleotides match TRBD1. Germline-derived CDR1 and CDR2 are SGHVS and FNYEAQ. The trim removed 4 bases at V and 7 bases at J, leaving 6 bases unmatched. The CDR3 is made up of 13 amino acids. The CDR3 loop is CASSYRQGFEAFF. The CDR3 DNA reads as TGTGCCAGCAGCTACAGACAGGGTTTTGAAGCTTTCTTT.

The chain joins TRBV7-3 to TRBJ2-2; D remains ambiguous. Germline-derived CDR1 and CDR2 are SGHTA and FQGTGA. This CDR3 has 13 amino acids. Trimming cost V 4 bases and J 4 bases, with 7 bases left between them. The CDR3 bases are TGTGCCAGCAGCTCACTATCCACCGGGGAGCTGTTTTTT. Protein: CASSSLSTGELFF.

The genes are TRBV6-5 and TRBJ1-2, with 7 nucleotides matching TRBD1. V gave up 10 bases and J gave up 2 bases; unmatched junction bases: 7. Per the germline V gene, CDR1 is MNHEY and CDR2 is SVGAGI. The CDR3 spans 13 residues. The CDR3 loop is CATSGGSNYGYTF. Here the CDR3 DNA reads TGTGCCACCTCAGGGGGAAGCAACTATGGCTACACCTTC.